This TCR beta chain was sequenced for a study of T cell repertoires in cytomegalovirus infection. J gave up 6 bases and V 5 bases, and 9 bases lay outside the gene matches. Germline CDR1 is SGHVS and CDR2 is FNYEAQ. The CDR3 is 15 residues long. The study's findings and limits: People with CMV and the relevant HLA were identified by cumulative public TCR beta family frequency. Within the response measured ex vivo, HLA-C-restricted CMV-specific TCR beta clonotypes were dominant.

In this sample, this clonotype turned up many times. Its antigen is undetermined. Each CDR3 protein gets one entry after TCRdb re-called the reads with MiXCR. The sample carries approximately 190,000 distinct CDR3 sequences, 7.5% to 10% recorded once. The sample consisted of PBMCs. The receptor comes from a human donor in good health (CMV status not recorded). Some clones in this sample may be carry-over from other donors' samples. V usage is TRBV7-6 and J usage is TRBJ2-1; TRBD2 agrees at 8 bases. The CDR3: CASSPSGSLSNEQFF. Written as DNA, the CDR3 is TGTGCCAGCAGCCCCAGCGGGAGTCTCTCCAATGAGCAGTTCTTC.